Detailed here is one T cell receptor (beta chain). This may arise from a read error, as a much more abundant clone is one base away. In this CDR3 the conserved last residue, phenylalanine or tryptophan, is missing, so a read error is likely. This sample was included in a study of Graves' ophthalmopathy and Graves' hyperthyroidism. Amplifying from RNA transcripts, the study obtained TCR beta CDR3 regions. After a first-round RT-PCR with HTBI primers, a second-round multiplex PCR was run. MiXCR, run by TCRdb on the multiplex PCR reads, gives a single entry per CDR3 protein. The data contain about 660,000 distinct CDR3 sequences, over 40% of them seen just once; the ten biggest clones take up roughly 3%. The CDR3 runs 14 residues. Germline CDR1 SGHAT, CDR2 FQNNGV. The V gene lost 4 bases and the J gene lost 3 bases, with 13 bases spanning the gap. Patients were left out if they had other autoimmune diseases, uncontrolled infections, pregnancy or lactation.

The chain has TRBV11-2 and TRBJ2-7, with D tentatively TRBD2 (6 bases). Sample: peripheral blood. This TCR was sampled from an adult man with Graves' ophthalmopathy. For the CDR3, the DNA is TGTGCCAGCAGCTCCGGGAGTGGCATCTACGAGCAGTACTGC. Its protein product is CASSSGSGIYEQYC.